The sample holds many counts of the clone carrying this T cell receptor (beta chain). Its target is unknown. This record comes from a study of T-cell reconstitution after alpha-beta-depleted transplantation in children. The authors prepared the TCRbeta library with unique molecular identifiers. TCRdb re-called the PCR reads through MiXCR, storing one row per CDR3 protein. The table shows roughly 300,000 distinct CDR3 sequences, with 9.5% to 13% occurring only once. Trimming stripped 6 bases from V and 4 bases from J, with 11 bases between. CDR1 is MDHEN and CDR2 is SYDVKM in the germline V gene. This CDR3 is 13 amino acids long. Overall study findings and caveats: As was reported, about two months after transplant, alpha-beta T cells came from several hundred expanded graft clones.

This specimen was peripheral blood, taken 180 days after TCRalphabeta/CD19-depleted stem cell transplant. This clonotype originated in a male patient aged 2-9 years who had a stem cell transplant for chronic granulomatous disease, so the T cells may come from the graft donor. The gene calls are TRBV28 and TRBJ2-3, with a tentative D call TRBD1 (7 bases). Here the CDR3 reads CASRSGGPDTQYF. The CDR3 DNA is TGTGCCAGCAGATCAGGGGGGCCAGATACGCAGTATTTT.